The rows below give T cell receptor beta chains drawn from one sample of a study of response to subunit inactivated influenza vaccine. TCRdb reprocessed the RT-PCR reads via MiXCR and lists one record per CDR3 protein. The sample consists of more than 450,000 distinct CDR3 sequences, approximately 10% of them appearing once. This same sample was also taken into another study, of T cells expressing NK-cell markers.

The specimen comprised PBMCs from blood, sampled on the day of vaccination. These receptors were taken from a man aged 50 or older who received an inactivated influenza vaccine. The CDR3 runs from the conserved cysteine through the conserved F or W. The order of the fields is clone size, J gene, D gene, CDR3 length, V gene, CDR3 protein, CDR3 DNA. D genes are given only for firm matches. Clone size is stated in some rows and not others, as once, few, many or a class when expanded.

clone size: -
J gene: TRBJ1-1
D gene: -
CDR3 length: 18
V gene: TRBV6-2/TRBV6-3
CDR3 protein: CASSYGLGVGALNTEAFF
CDR3 DNA: TGTGCCAGCAGTTATGGGCTCGGAGTAGGGGCCCTGAACACTGAAGCTTTCTTT

clone size: -
J gene: TRBJ2-7
D gene: TRBD1
CDR3 length: 15
V gene: TRBV13
CDR3 protein: CASSATGQSSYEQYF
CDR3 DNA: TGTGCCAGCAGCGCGACAGGGCAATCATCCTACGAGCAGTACTTC

clone size: -
J gene: TRBJ2-5
D gene: TRBD2
CDR3 length: 16
V gene: TRBV11-2
CDR3 protein: CASSLGAGGPGETQYF
CDR3 DNA: TGTGCCAGCAGCTTAGGAGCGGGAGGGCCGGGAGAGACCCAGTACTTC

clone size: few
J gene: TRBJ2-1
D gene: TRBD2
CDR3 length: 17
V gene: TRBV19
CDR3 protein: CASIPGTSGGAYNEQFF
CDR3 DNA: TGTGCCAGTATCCCCGGGACTAGCGGGGGGGCCTACAATGAGCAGTTCTTC

clone size: few
J gene: TRBJ2-1
D gene: -
CDR3 length: 17
V gene: TRBV15
CDR3 protein: CATSRRRGGLTYNEQFF
CDR3 DNA: TGTGCCACCAGCAGACGAAGGGGCGGGCTGACCTACAATGAGCAGTTCTTC

clone size: -
J gene: TRBJ1-1
D gene: -
CDR3 length: 13
V gene: TRBV7-2
CDR3 protein: CASSRGRVTEAFF
CDR3 DNA: TGTGCCAGCAGCCGAGGGCGGGTTACTGAAGCTTTCTTT

clone size: few
J gene: TRBJ1-1
D gene: -
CDR3 length: 13
V gene: TRBV7-9
CDR3 protein: CASSLSARTEAFF
CDR3 DNA: TGTGCCAGCAGCTTATCCGCGAGGACTGAAGCTTTCTTT

clone size: -
J gene: TRBJ2-3
D gene: TRBD2
CDR3 length: 16
V gene: TRBV4-2
CDR3 protein: CASSQLGGRFTDTQYF
CDR3 DNA: TGTGCCAGCAGCCAACTCGGGGGGAGGTTCACAGATACGCAGTATTTT

clone size: -
J gene: TRBJ2-5
D gene: -
CDR3 length: 13
V gene: TRBV3-1
CDR3 protein: CASSQGRIETQYF
CDR3 DNA: TGTGCCAGCAGTCAGGGCCGAATCGAGACCCAGTACTTC

clone size: -
J gene: TRBJ2-7
D gene: TRBD2
CDR3 length: 14
V gene: TRBV28
CDR3 protein: CASYGTSGYYEQYF
CDR3 DNA: TGTGCCAGCTATGGGACTAGCGGTTACTACGAGCAGTACTTC

clone size: few
J gene: TRBJ1-1
D gene: -
CDR3 length: 15
V gene: TRBV4-2
CDR3 protein: CASSQAGVDNTEAFF
CDR3 DNA: TGTGCCAGCAGCCAAGCGGGGGTCGACAACACTGAAGCTTTCTTT

clone size: once
J gene: TRBJ2-7
D gene: TRBD1
CDR3 length: 13
V gene: TRBV2
CDR3 protein: CASSVDRGDEQYF
CDR3 DNA: TGTGCCAGCAGTGTGGACAGGGGCGACGAGCAGTACTTC

clone size: -
J gene: TRBJ2-1
D gene: -
CDR3 length: 15
V gene: TRBV29-1
CDR3 protein: CSVDSPSSSYNEQFF
CDR3 DNA: TGCAGCGTTGACTCGCCCTCGAGCTCCTACAATGAGCAGTTCTTC

clone size: -
J gene: TRBJ1-5
D gene: -
CDR3 length: 14
V gene: TRBV29-1
CDR3 protein: CSVGDYGSNQPQHF
CDR3 DNA: TGCAGCGTTGGGGACTACGGAAGCAATCAGCCCCAGCATTTT

clone size: -
J gene: TRBJ1-1
D gene: TRBD1
CDR3 length: 15
V gene: TRBV5-5
CDR3 protein: CASSSLGQGLTEAFF
CDR3 DNA: TGTGCCAGCAGCTCCTTGGGACAGGGGTTAACTGAAGCTTTCTTT

clone size: -
J gene: TRBJ1-1
D gene: TRBD1
CDR3 length: 14
V gene: TRBV20-1
CDR3 protein: CSARTGQGNTEAFF
CDR3 DNA: TGCAGTGCTAGAACGGGACAGGGCAACACTGAAGCTTTCTTT

clone size: few
J gene: TRBJ2-1
D gene: TRBD2
CDR3 length: 15
V gene: TRBV5-6
CDR3 protein: CASSRTSGGFRGQFF
CDR3 DNA: TGTGCCAGCAGCAGGACTAGCGGGGGATTTCGGGGGCAGTTCTTC

clone size: -
J gene: TRBJ2-3
D gene: TRBD2
CDR3 length: 18
V gene: TRBV3-1
CDR3 protein: CACSRLAGGPGGTDTQYF
CDR3 DNA: TGTGCCTGCAGCAGATTAGCGGGAGGGCCAGGAGGCACAGATACGCAGTATTTT

clone size: -
J gene: TRBJ2-2
D gene: TRBD2
CDR3 length: 17
V gene: TRBV6-2/TRBV6-3
CDR3 protein: CASGSLGRGGPTGELFF
CDR3 DNA: TGTGCCAGCGGATCCTTGGGGCGGGGGGGCCCCACCGGGGAGCTGTTTTTT

clone size: few
J gene: TRBJ1-4
D gene: -
CDR3 length: 15
V gene: TRBV12-3/TRBV12-4
CDR3 protein: CASSPLSGANEKLFF
CDR3 DNA: TGTGCCAGCAGCCCCTTATCTGGGGCTAATGAAAAACTGTTTTTT

clone size: -
J gene: TRBJ2-1
D gene: -
CDR3 length: 14
V gene: TRBV30
CDR3 protein: CAWSVQESYNEQFF
CDR3 DNA: TGTGCCTGGAGTGTACAAGAATCCTACAATGAGCAGTTCTTC

clone size: -
J gene: TRBJ2-3
D gene: TRBD1
CDR3 length: 16
V gene: TRBV27
CDR3 protein: CASSSRQGLFTDTQYF
CDR3 DNA: TGTGCCAGCAGTTCGCGACAGGGCCTGTTCACAGATACGCAGTATTTT

clone size: -
J gene: TRBJ2-5
D gene: TRBD2
CDR3 length: 18
V gene: TRBV29-1
CDR3 protein: CSVEERLAPDQPQRTQYF
CDR3 DNA: TGCAGCGTTGAAGAACGACTAGCGCCCGATCAACCCCAACGGACCCAGTACTTC

clone size: -
J gene: TRBJ2-2
D gene: -
CDR3 length: 11
V gene: TRBV29-1
CDR3 protein: CSVADTGELFF
CDR3 DNA: TGCAGCGTTGCTGACACCGGGGAGCTGTTTTTT

clone size: few
J gene: TRBJ1-5
D gene: -
CDR3 length: 14
V gene: TRBV4-1
CDR3 protein: CASSLRQGYQPQHF
CDR3 DNA: TGCGCCAGCAGCCTACGGCAGGGCTATCAGCCCCAGCATTTT

clone size: few
J gene: TRBJ2-7
D gene: -
CDR3 length: 15
V gene: TRBV4-2
CDR3 protein: CASSQVAGSTYEQYF
CDR3 DNA: TGTGCCAGCAGCCAAGTTGCCGGGTCGACCTACGAGCAGTACTTC

clone size: many
J gene: TRBJ2-1
D gene: TRBD1
CDR3 length: 15
V gene: TRBV6-2/TRBV6-3
CDR3 protein: CASSLGQGGSNEQFF
CDR3 DNA: TGTGCCAGCAGTCTAGGACAGGGTGGGTCTAATGAGCAGTTCTTC

clone size: -
J gene: TRBJ2-1
D gene: TRBD1
CDR3 length: 17
V gene: TRBV4-3
CDR3 protein: CASSQEPRTGVWGGQFF
CDR3 DNA: TGCGCCAGCAGCCAGGAACCTAGGACAGGGGTTTGGGGTGGGCAGTTCTTC

clone size: few
J gene: TRBJ1-5
D gene: -
CDR3 length: 16
V gene: TRBV27
CDR3 protein: CASSSLPAGHDQPQHF
CDR3 DNA: TGTGCCAGCAGTTCCCTCCCGGCGGGACATGATCAGCCCCAGCATTTT

clone size: -
J gene: TRBJ1-5
D gene: -
CDR3 length: 15
V gene: TRBV7-8
CDR3 protein: CASSLHGGSNQPQHF
CDR3 DNA: TGTGCCAGCAGTCTCCACGGGGGTAGCAATCAGCCCCAGCATTTT

clone size: -
J gene: TRBJ2-7
D gene: TRBD1
CDR3 length: 16
V gene: TRBV18
CDR3 protein: CASSPPGQGALAEQYF
CDR3 DNA: TGTGCCAGCTCACCGCCGGGACAGGGGGCTCTAGCCGAGCAGTACTTC

clone size: -
J gene: TRBJ2-3
D gene: -
CDR3 length: 15
V gene: TRBV18
CDR3 protein: CASSPTGIYTDTQYF
CDR3 DNA: TGTGCCAGCTCACCAACAGGGATCTACACAGATACGCAGTATTTT

clone size: many
J gene: TRBJ1-6
D gene: -
CDR3 length: 17
V gene: TRBV4-3
CDR3 protein: CASSQDRGMHLGSPLHF
CDR3 DNA: TGCGCCAGCAGCCAAGATCGGGGTATGCATCTGGGTTCACCCCTCCACTTT

clone size: few
J gene: TRBJ2-1
D gene: -
CDR3 length: 15
V gene: TRBV10-3
CDR3 protein: CAIREDRSSYNEQFF
CDR3 DNA: TGTGCCATCAGAGAGGACCGAAGCTCCTACAATGAGCAGTTCTTC

clone size: many
J gene: TRBJ2-7
D gene: TRBD2
CDR3 length: 17
V gene: TRBV5-1
CDR3 protein: CASSLAGGGTITYEQYF
CDR3 DNA: TGCGCCAGCAGCTTGGCCGGCGGGGGGACTATTACCTACGAGCAGTACTTC

clone size: -
J gene: TRBJ2-3
D gene: -
CDR3 length: 15
V gene: TRBV12-3/TRBV12-4
CDR3 protein: CASSLVSGYTDTQYF
CDR3 DNA: TGTGCCAGCAGTTTAGTCTCCGGATACACAGATACGCAGTATTTT

clone size: few
J gene: TRBJ2-5
D gene: TRBD1
CDR3 length: 16
V gene: TRBV7-2
CDR3 protein: CASSLITGEGGETQYF
CDR3 DNA: TGTGCCAGCAGCTTAATTACAGGGGAAGGAGGAGAGACCCAGTACTTC

clone size: -
J gene: TRBJ1-1
D gene: -
CDR3 length: 13
V gene: TRBV12-3/TRBV12-4
CDR3 protein: CASTPGGNTEAFF
CDR3 DNA: TGTGCCAGCACCCCGGGAGGGAACACTGAAGCTTTCTTT

clone size: few
J gene: TRBJ2-7
D gene: -
CDR3 length: 15
V gene: TRBV18
CDR3 protein: CASSPMSGSSYEQYF
CDR3 DNA: TGTGCCAGCTCACCCATGTCGGGAAGCTCCTACGAGCAGTACTTC

clone size: few
J gene: TRBJ2-7
D gene: -
CDR3 length: 14
V gene: TRBV18
CDR3 protein: CASSPGSGQSEQYF
CDR3 DNA: TGTGCCAGCTCACCAGGGTCAGGGCAGAGCGAGCAGTACTTC

clone size: few
J gene: TRBJ2-7
D gene: -
CDR3 length: 13
V gene: TRBV12-3/TRBV12-4
CDR3 protein: CASSFAVPYEQYF
CDR3 DNA: TGTGCCAGCAGTTTCGCGGTTCCCTACGAGCAGTACTTC